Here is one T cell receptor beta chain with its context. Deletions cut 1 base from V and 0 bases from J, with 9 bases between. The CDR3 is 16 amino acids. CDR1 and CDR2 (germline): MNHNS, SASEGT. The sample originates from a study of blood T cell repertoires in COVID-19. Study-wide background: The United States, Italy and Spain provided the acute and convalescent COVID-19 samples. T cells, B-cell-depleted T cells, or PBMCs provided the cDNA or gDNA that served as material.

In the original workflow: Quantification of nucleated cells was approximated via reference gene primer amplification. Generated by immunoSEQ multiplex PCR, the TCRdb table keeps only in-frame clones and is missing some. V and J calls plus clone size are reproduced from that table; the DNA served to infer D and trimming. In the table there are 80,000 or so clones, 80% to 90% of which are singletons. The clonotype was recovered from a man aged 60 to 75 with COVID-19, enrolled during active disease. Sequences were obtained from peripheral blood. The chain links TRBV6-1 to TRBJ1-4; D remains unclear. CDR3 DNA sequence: TGTGCCAGCAGTGAAGTGCAGATTGCAACTAATGAAAAACTGTTTTTT. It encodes CASSEVQIATNEKLFF.